This T cell receptor beta chain was sequenced during a study of cytomegalovirus exposure and HLA in healthy donors. Turning to the study itself: The 110 or so validation repertoires were produced on the same platform as the 500 to 800 repertoires of the first cohort. This was reported in a later analysis.

Data came from immunoSEQ multiplex PCR; TCRdb stores just in-frame clones and leaves some out. The table lists 300,000 to 450,000 clones, just over 85% of them singletons, with under 0.9% in the top ten. This CDR3 has 13 amino acids. The V and J ends lost 2 bases and 4 bases respectively, with 8 bases between them. Germline assignment: CDR1 MNHEY and CDR2 SMNVEV (reference sequence). The donors were members of the validation cohort comprising over a hundred subjects, separate from the approximately 700-subject first cohort. Regarding the study as a whole: Many donors shared some public TCRs, even though most TCR sequences were rare. Some TCR beta chains (164 of them) were listed as cytomegalovirus-associated.

A word on this clone: Its specificity is not known.

The clonotype comes from a woman younger than 35 in good health and CMV-seronegative. The sample taken for sequencing was PBMCs. V usage is TRBV27 and J usage is TRBJ1-2; no definite D call. The CDR3 DNA reads as TGTGCCAGCAGTTTAACCAGAAGCTATGGCTACACCTTC. Translating it yields CASSLTRSYGYTF.